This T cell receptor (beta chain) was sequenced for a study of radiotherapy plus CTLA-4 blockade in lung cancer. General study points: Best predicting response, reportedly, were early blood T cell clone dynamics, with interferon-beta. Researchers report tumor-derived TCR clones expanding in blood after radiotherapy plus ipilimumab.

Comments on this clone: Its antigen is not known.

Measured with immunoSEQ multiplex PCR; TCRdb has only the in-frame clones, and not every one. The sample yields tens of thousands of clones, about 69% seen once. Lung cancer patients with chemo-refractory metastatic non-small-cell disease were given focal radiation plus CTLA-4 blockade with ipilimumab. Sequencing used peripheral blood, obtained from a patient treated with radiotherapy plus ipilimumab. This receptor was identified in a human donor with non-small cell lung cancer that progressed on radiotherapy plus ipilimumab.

CDR3 nucleotide sequence: TGCAGCGTTGTGACTAGAGGAAAAGAGACCCAGTACTTC. This encodes CSVVTRGKETQYF. The chain uses TRBV29-1 and TRBJ2-5; D perhaps matches TRBD2 (6 bases). The length of the CDR3 is 13 residues. Between the trimmed V and J ends, which lost 4 bases and 3 bases, there was a span of 12 bases. Germline CDR1 SQVTM, CDR2 ANQGSEA.